This T cell receptor (beta chain) was retrieved from a study of beta chain features in type 1 diabetes. Every bit of the isolated RNA underwent reverse transcription, so sequencing read expressed TCRB transcripts. Here immunoSEQ multiplex PCR was the method, and the copy in TCRdb shows in-frame clones only, minus some. The repertoire holds around 250,000 clones, with around 68% as singletons. This CDR3 contains 11 residues. Germline-derived CDR1 and CDR2 are GTSNPN and SVGIG (reference sequence). V lost 3 bases to trimming and J lost 5 bases, with 7 bases between them. This clone has more than one count but fewer than ten. Other DNA sequences from this sample encode an identical CDR3 as well.

Sequencing was carried out using naive CD4+ T cells from blood. This clonotype was sampled from a man aged 25 to 40 in good health. This chain connects TRBV30 to TRBJ2-5; D is ambiguous. CDR3 protein: CAWRLGETQYF. As DNA, the CDR3 is TGTGCCTGGAGGCTTGGGGAGACCCAGTACTTC.